This section outlines one T cell receptor beta chain sequence together with its context. Produced via immunoSEQ multiplex PCR; TCRdb's table is partial and in-frame only. The sample lists some 97,000 clones, 85% to 95% occurring once. This specimen belongs to a study of siplizumab effects on memory and regulatory T cells. The receptor's source is a human donor in good health. The sequencing input was non-Treg CD4+ T cells sorted from blood.

CDR3 bases: TGCAGCGTGGCAGGGGGGGGAGGAAACTATGGCTACACCTTC. This codes for CSVAGGGGNYGYTF. This chain uses TRBV29-1 with TRBJ1-2; 7 positions agree with TRBD1. J lost 2 bases, V lost 6 bases, and 9 bases had no gene match. The CDR3 is 14 residues long. Germline assignment: CDR1 SQVTM and CDR2 ANQGSEA.